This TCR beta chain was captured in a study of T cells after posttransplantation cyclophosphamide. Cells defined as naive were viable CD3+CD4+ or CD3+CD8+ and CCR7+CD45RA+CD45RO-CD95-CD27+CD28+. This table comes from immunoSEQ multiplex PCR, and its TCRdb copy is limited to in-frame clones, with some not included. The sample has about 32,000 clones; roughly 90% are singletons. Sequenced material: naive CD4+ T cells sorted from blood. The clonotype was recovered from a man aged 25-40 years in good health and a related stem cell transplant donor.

CDR3 coding DNA: TGTGCCAGCAGCTTAGTTGGACGGGGGGATCAGCCCCAGCATTTT. Its translation: CASSLVGRGDQPQHF. The rearrangement links TRBV7-2 to TRBJ1-5; tentative D call: TRBD1 (5 bases). The V gene's germline CDR1 is SGHTA and CDR2 FQGNSA. The CDR3 sequence is 15 residues long. The ends were cut back, 1 base at V and 5 bases at J, with 12 bases in the middle.